The 21 T cell receptor beta chains given below trace back to one sample, sequenced in a study of blood T cell repertoires in COVID-19. Assay used: immunoSEQ multiplex PCR; TCRdb lists only in-frame clones, some missing. The sample holds 22,000 or so clones, about 89% seen once. The sample comprised peripheral blood. The receptors derive from a woman in her fifties or sixties with active COVID-19.

This chain joins TRBV3-1 (or the pseudogene TRBV3-2) and TRBJ2-1; 8 nucleotides agree with TRBD2. The CDR3 is 14 residues long. V shed 8 bases and J 5 bases; nucleotides not matched to a gene: 8. Germline CDR1 is LGHDT and CDR2 is YNNKEL (reference sequence). DNA of the CDR3: TGTGCCAGCTCCGTACGGGGGGGAAACAATGAGCAGTTCTTC. This codes for CASSVRGGNNEQFF.

This chain links TRBV5-1 with TRBJ2-7; 8 nucleotides agree with TRBD1. V was pared by 0 bases and J by 4 bases, with 3 bases of the junction left unmatched. CDR1 is SGHRS and CDR2 is YFSETQ in the germline V gene. The CDR3 has 14 amino acids. CDR3 bases: TGCGCCAGCAGCTTGGGGACAGGGAAATACGAGCAGTACTTC. Protein: CASSLGTGKYEQYF. Full variable domain (outside the CDR3, taken from reference TRBV5-1 and TRBJ2-7): KAGVTQTPRYLIKTRGQQVTLSCSPISGHRSVSWYQQTPGQGLQFLFEYFSETQRNKGNFPGRFSGRQFSNSRSEMNVSTLELGDSALYLCASSLGTGKYEQYFGPGTRLTVT.

This chain joins TRBV6-5 and TRBJ2-7; possible D gene TRBD2, 6 bases. With 7 bases removed from V and 1 base from J, the gap between germline ends came to 14 bases. From germline, CDR1 is MNHEY and CDR2 SVGAGI. The CDR3 covers 14 residues. The CDR3: CASTMGTVSYEQYF. In DNA, the CDR3 is TGTGCCAGCACCATGGGGACTGTTTCCTACGAGCAGTACTTC.

The CDR3 loop is CASSSGPSGEQYF. In DNA form, the CDR3 reads TGTGCCAGCAGCTCCGGACCCTCGGGGGAGCAGTACTTC. The chain employs TRBV5-6 and TRBJ2-7; TRBD2 is a possible D gene (5 bases). Germline loops: CDR1 SGHDT, CDR2 YYEEEE. Between the trimmed V and J ends, which lost 3 bases and 7 bases, there was a span of 14 bases. This CDR3 is 13 amino acids long. The full variable domain, its missing parts supplied by reference TRBV5-6 and TRBJ2-7, is DAGVTQSPTHLIKTRGQQVTLRCSPKSGHDTVSWYQQALGQGPQFIFQYYEEEERQRGNFPDRFSGHQFPNYSSELNVNALLLGDSALYLCASSSGPSGEQYFGPGTRLTVT.

The V gene is TRBV18, the J gene TRBJ2-3; the D gene is possibly TRBD1 (5 bases). The CDR3 contains 16 residues. The germline gives CDR1 KGHSH, CDR2 LQKENI. Trimming took 6 bases from V and 2 from J, leaving 18 bases between them. The CDR3 region is CASSGRGQGPTDTQYF. In nucleotides, the CDR3 is TGTGCCAGCTCCGGTCGTGGGCAGGGTCCCACAGATACGCAGTATTTT.

The rearrangement links TRBV6-1 to TRBJ2-1, with a tentative D call TRBD2 (5 bases). Trimming pared 2 bases from V and 0 bases from J, leaving 20 bases between. CDR1 is MNHNS, CDR2 SASEGT, per germline. The CDR3 consists of 19 residues. The CDR3 nucleotides read TGTGCCAGCAGTGAATCACCCCGGGGTATAATTAGCTCCTACAATGAGCAGTTCTTC. It is translated as CASSESPRGIISSYNEQFF.

This chain links TRBV5-8 with TRBJ1-5; D remains ambiguous. Trimming pared 4 bases from V and 3 bases from J, leaving 14 bases between. CDR3 length: 15 amino acids. Germline V CDR1 and CDR2: SGHTS, YDEGEE. The CDR3 nucleotides are TGTGCCAGCAGCAGCTCAGGCGGGTCCAATCAGCCCCAGCATTTT. It is translated as CASSSSGGSNQPQHF.

The V gene is TRBV5-8, the J gene TRBJ1-4; 9 bases map to TRBD1. The CDR3 has 15 amino acids. From germline, CDR1 is SGHTS and CDR2 YDEGEE. With 0 bases clipped from V and 8 bases from J, the junction kept 5 bases outside the gene matches. The CDR3, as DNA: TGTGCCAGCAGCTTGGGACAGGGGGATCGGGAAAAACTGTTTTTT. Translating gives CASSLGQGDREKLFF.

V usage is TRBV7-2 and J usage is TRBJ2-1; no firm D call. The V and J ends lost 3 bases and 0 bases respectively, with 6 bases between them. The CDR3 is 14 residues long. Germline V gene data show CDR1 as SGHTA and CDR2 as FQGNSA. The CDR3 sequence is CASSFQSSYNEQFF. The CDR3 nucleotides read TGTGCCAGCAGCTTCCAATCCTCCTACAATGAGCAGTTCTTC.

The chain couples TRBV9 to TRBJ1-4, with 12 nucleotides matching TRBD1. Per the germline V gene, CDR1 is SGDLS and CDR2 is YYNGEE. The CDR3 has 15 residues. Unmatched junction bases numbered 4, after V lost 3 bases and J lost 7 bases. CDR3 protein: CASSGGTGGVEKLFF. DNA for the CDR3: TGTGCCAGCAGCGGAGGGACAGGGGGCGTTGAAAAACTGTTTTTT. The full variable domain, rest sourced from reference TRBV9 and TRBJ1-4, is DSGVTQTPKHLITATGQRVTLRCSPRSGDLSVYWYQQSLDQGLQFLIQYYNGEERAKGNILERFSAQQFPDLHSELNLSSLELGDSALYFCASSGGTGGVEKLFFGSGTQLSVL.

The chain uses TRBV7-9 and TRBJ2-1; TRBD1 agrees at 7 bases. Trimming at V came to 4 bases and at J to 0 bases, leaving 6 bases not matched to a gene. This CDR3 spans 16 amino acids. Germline CDR1 reads SEHNR; CDR2 reads FQNEAQ (reference sequence). In DNA form, the CDR3 reads TGTGCCAGCAGCTCAACCCGGGACAGCTCCTACAATGAGCAGTTCTTC. Amino acids: CASSSTRDSSYNEQFF.

The V and J genes are TRBV4-1 and TRBJ2-1; D is possibly TRBD2 (7 bases). V lost 4 bases, J lost 5 bases, and 21 bases lay in between. The CDR3 totals 17 residues. Germline lookup yields CDR1 MGHRA and CDR2 YSYEKL. The CDR3 coding sequence is TGCGCCAGCAGCCGGATCCTGGGCGGGGGCTATGACAATGAGCAGTTCTTC. It yields the protein CASSRILGGGYDNEQFF.

Regarding this clone: The sample has other DNA sequences that encode this CDR3 too. This chain connects TRBV5-6 to TRBJ2-3; 7 bases are shared with TRBD1. This CDR3 is built from 13 residues. In germline, CDR1 is SGHDT, CDR2 YYEEEE. The V gene end was trimmed by 5 bases and the J gene end by 5 bases; junction bases not matched to a gene: 5. The DNA of the CDR3 is TGTGCCAGCAGGAGACAGGGTGGAGATACGCAGTATTTT. This gives the protein CASRRQGGDTQYF.

The chain is built from TRBV19 and TRBJ2-7, with D tentatively TRBD2 (6 bases). CDR3 size: 13 residues. Germline CDR1 reads LNHDA; CDR2 reads SQIVND (reference sequence). V shed 6 bases and J shed 5 bases, with 14 bases lying between them. This CDR3 is CASRSGLPHEQYF. In DNA, the CDR3 is TGTGCCAGTAGGAGCGGACTACCCCACGAGCAGTACTTC.

The rearrangement links TRBV2 to TRBJ1-1; unclear D gene. This CDR3 comprises 14 residues. Trimming took off 4 bases at V and 6 bases at J, with 15 bases between the two ends. The germline CDR1 and CDR2 sequences are SNHLY and FYNNEI. This CDR3 reads CASSVGRGGAEAFF. The CDR3 bases are TGTGCCAGCAGTGTCGGCCGGGGAGGAGCTGAAGCTTTCTTT.

This clone was seen just once. This chain uses TRBV19 with TRBJ1-6; 8 nucleotides agree with TRBD1. This CDR3 comprises 17 residues. The junction had 6 bases not matched to a gene; V was cut back by 5 bases and J by 0 bases. The germline V gene has CDR1 LNHDA and CDR2 SQIVND (reference sequence). The CDR3 spells CASSADRASSYNSPLHF. For the CDR3, the DNA is TGTGCCAGTAGTGCGGACAGGGCTAGCTCCTATAATTCACCCCTCCACTTT.

V is TRBV9 and J is TRBJ2-3, with 12 bases fitting TRBD2. The CDR3 contains 16 residues. In germline, CDR1 is SGDLS, CDR2 YYNGEE. Unmatched junction bases numbered 3, after V lost 0 bases and J lost 4 bases. This CDR3 is CASSVGPSGGADTQYF. CDR3 DNA: TGTGCCAGCAGCGTAGGGCCTAGCGGGGGGGCAGATACGCAGTATTTT.

This sequence joins TRBV9 and TRBJ1-2, with 8 bases aligning to TRBD1. Germline-derived CDR1 and CDR2 are SGDLS and YYNGEE. This CDR3 is built from 15 residues. After removal of 0 bases from V and 6 bases from J, the junction contained 7 bases not matched to a gene. CDR3 sequence (DNA): TGTGCCAGCAGCGTAGTGGCAGGGGGCCTGAATGGCTACACCTTC. It specifies CASSVVAGGLNGYTF.

The V call is TRBV19, the J call TRBJ1-6; no reliable D call. V lost 9 bases, J lost 3 bases, and 18 bases lay in between. CDR3 length: 16 residues. Looked up from germline, CDR1 is LNHDA and CDR2 is SQIVND (reference sequence). CDR3 protein: CASQPAASYYNSPLHF. The CDR3 DNA is TGTGCCAGCCAACCGGCGGCCAGCTACTATAATTCACCCCTCCACTTT.

The genes are TRBV5-6 and TRBJ2-7, with 8 bases identical to TRBD2. The V and J ends lost 0 bases and 4 bases, in that order; junction bases with no gene match: 12. CDR3 size: 17 residues. Germline-derived CDR1 and CDR2 are SGHDT and YYEEEE. The CDR3 nucleotides read TGTGCCAGCAGCTTGGACGGAGTCGGGGGGGGCCGATACGAGCAGTACTTC. The encoded protein is CASSLDGVGGGRYEQYF.

The rearrangement uses TRBV10-3 and TRBJ1-1, with 8 nucleotides matching TRBD1. The germline V gene encodes CDR1 ENHRY and CDR2 SYGVKD. CDR3 length: 14 residues. The V gene end was trimmed by 0 bases and the J gene end by 8 bases; junction bases not matched to a gene: 5. The CDR3 loop is CAISESTGTGEAFF. CDR3 nucleotides: TGTGCCATCAGTGAGTCGACGGGGACAGGCGAAGCTTTCTTT.